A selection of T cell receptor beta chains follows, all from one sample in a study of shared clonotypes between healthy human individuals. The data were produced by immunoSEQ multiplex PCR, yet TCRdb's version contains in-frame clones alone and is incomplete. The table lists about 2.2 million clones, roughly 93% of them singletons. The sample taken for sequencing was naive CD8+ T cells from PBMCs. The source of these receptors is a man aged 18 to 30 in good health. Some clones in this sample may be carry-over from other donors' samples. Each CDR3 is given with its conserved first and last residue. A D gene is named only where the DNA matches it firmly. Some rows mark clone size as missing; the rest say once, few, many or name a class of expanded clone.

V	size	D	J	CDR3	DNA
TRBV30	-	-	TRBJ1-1	CAWSDPDTEAFF	TGTGCCTGGAGTGACCCTGACACTGAAGCTTTCTTT
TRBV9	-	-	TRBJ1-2	CASSVGQGGNYGYTF	TGTGCCAGCAGCGTAGGCCAGGGTGGAAACTATGGCTACACCTTC
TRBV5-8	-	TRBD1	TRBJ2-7	CASSWGTGNYEQYF	TGTGCCAGCAGCTGGGGGACAGGGAACTACGAGCAGTACTTC
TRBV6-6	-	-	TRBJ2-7	CASSPRVGSEQYF	TGTGCCAGCAGTCCCAGGGTAGGATCAGAGCAGTACTTC
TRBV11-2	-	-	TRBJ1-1	CASSHIKPAAEAFF	TGTGCCAGCAGCCACATCAAACCGGCGGCTGAAGCTTTCTTT
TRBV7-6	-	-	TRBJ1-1	CASSNFNTEAFF	TGTGCCAGCAGCAACTTTAACACTGAAGCTTTCTTT
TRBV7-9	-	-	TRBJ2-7	CASSSGTRFYEQYF	TGTGCCAGCTCGTCCGGGACAAGATTCTACGAGCAGTACTTC
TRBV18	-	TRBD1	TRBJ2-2	CASSPTGGNTGELFF	TGTGCCAGCTCACCAACAGGGGGGAACACCGGGGAGCTGTTTTTT
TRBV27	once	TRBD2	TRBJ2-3	CASSSVRLAGVGADTQYF	TGTGCCAGCAGCTCAGTGAGACTAGCGGGAGTAGGCGCAGATACGCAGTATTTT
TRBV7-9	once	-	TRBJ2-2	CASSLITGELFF	TGTGCCAGCAGCTTAATCACCGGGGAGCTGTTTTTT
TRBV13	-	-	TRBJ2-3	CASSLGSHGPDTQYF	TGTGCCAGCAGCTTGGGTTCCCACGGCCCCGATACGCAGTATTTT
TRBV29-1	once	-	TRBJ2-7	CSVEDPVRNYEQYF	TGCAGCGTTGAAGATCCGGTCAGAAACTACGAGCAGTACTTC
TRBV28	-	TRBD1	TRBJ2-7	CASSLNRDRVLFYYEQYF	TGTGCCAGCAGTTTAAACCGGGACAGGGTCCTTTTCTACTACGAGCAGTACTTC
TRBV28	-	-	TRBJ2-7	CASSRDPGSVSYEQYF	TGTGCCAGCAGTCGCGATCCAGGGTCCGTCTCCTACGAGCAGTACTTC
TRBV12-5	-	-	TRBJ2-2	CASGSWAGDTGELFF	TGTGCTAGTGGTTCATGGGCCGGCGACACCGGGGAGCTGTTTTTT
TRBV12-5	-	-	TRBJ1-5	CASGLYNQPQHF	TGTGCTAGTGGTTTGTATAATCAGCCCCAGCATTTT
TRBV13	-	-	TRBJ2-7	CASSLGQVYEQYF	TGTGCCAGCAGCTTAGGACAGGTGTACGAGCAGTACTTC